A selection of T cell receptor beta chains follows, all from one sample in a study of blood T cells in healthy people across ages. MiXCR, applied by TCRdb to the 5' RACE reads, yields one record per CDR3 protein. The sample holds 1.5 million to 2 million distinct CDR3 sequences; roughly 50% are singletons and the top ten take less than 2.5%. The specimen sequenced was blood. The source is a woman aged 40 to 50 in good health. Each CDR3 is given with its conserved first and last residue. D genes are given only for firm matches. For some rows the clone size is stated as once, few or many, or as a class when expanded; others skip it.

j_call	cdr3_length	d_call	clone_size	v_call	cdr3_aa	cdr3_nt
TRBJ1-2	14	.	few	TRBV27	CASSRQAANYGYTF	TGTGCCAGCAGCAGACAGGCCGCTAACTATGGCTACACCTTC
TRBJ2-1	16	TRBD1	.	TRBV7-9	CASRPAGTGNYNEQFF	TGTGCCAGCAGACCCGCCGGGACAGGGAACTACAATGAGCAGTTCTTC
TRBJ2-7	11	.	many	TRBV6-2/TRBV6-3	CASSPPGEQYF	TGTGCCAGCAGTCCCCCCGGCGAGCAGTACTTC
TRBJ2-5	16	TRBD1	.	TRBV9	CASSFTWGQAQETQYF	TGTGCCAGCAGCTTCACGTGGGGACAGGCTCAAGAGACCCAGTACTTC
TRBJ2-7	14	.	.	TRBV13	CASSYTGERNEQYF	TGTGCCAGCAGTTACACGGGGGAGAGGAACGAGCAGTACTTC
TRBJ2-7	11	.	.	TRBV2	CASSTPPTAYF	TGTGCCAGCAGTACTCCCCCTACGGCGTACTTC
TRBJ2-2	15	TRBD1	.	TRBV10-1	CASRPGQGRTGELFF	TGCGCCAGCAGACCGGGACAGGGTCGGACCGGGGAGCTGTTTTTT
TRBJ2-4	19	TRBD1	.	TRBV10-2	CASSVSGTGNEGEGSIQYF	TGCGCCAGCAGTGTATCCGGGACAGGGAACGAGGGTGAGGGATCCATTCAGTACTTC
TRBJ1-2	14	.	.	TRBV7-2	CASSLVRAGRGYTF	TGTGCCAGCAGCTTAGTTCGGGCAGGGCGGGGCTACACCTTC
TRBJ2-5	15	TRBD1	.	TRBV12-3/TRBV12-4	CASSFSRTGRETQYF	TGTGCCAGCAGTTTTTCTAGGACAGGGAGGGAGACCCAGTACTTC
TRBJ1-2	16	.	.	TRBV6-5	CASSYSTRGRGYGYTF	TGTGCCAGCAGTTACTCGACTAGGGGCCGGGGCTATGGCTACACCTTC
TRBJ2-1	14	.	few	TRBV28	CASSTPAGFNEQFF	TGTGCCAGCAGTACTCCGGCGGGGTTCAATGAGCAGTTCTTC
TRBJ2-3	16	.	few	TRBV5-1	CASRIGGARLRDTQYF	TGCGCCAGCAGAATTGGTGGGGCTAGGCTTCGTGATACGCAGTATTTT
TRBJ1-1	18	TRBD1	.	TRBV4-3	CASSREYRDRGVIHEAFF	TGCGCCAGCAGCCGAGAATATAGGGACAGGGGGGTTATTCATGAAGCTTTCTTT
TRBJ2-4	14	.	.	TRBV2	CASTPQGGKNIQYF	TGTGCCAGCACCCCGCAGGGTGGCAAAAACATTCAGTACTTC
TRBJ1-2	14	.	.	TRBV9	CASSVGRGLNGYTF	TGTGCCAGCAGCGTAGGTAGGGGTTTGAATGGCTACACCTTC
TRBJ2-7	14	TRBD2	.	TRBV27	CASSSSGGYYEQYF	TGTGCCAGCAGTTCTAGCGGGGGCTACTACGAGCAGTACTTC
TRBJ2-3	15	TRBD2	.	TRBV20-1	CSAGDYSTSTDTQYF	TGCAGTGCTGGGGACTATTCAACTAGCACAGATACGCAGTATTTT
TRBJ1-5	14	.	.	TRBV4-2	CASSQIRGGQPQHF	TGTGCCAGCAGCCAAATCAGGGGTGGTCAGCCCCAGCATTTT
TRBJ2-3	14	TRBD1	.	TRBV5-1	CASTLDRLTDTQYF	TGCGCCAGCACTCTGGACAGGCTCACAGATACGCAGTATTTT
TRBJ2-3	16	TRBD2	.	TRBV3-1	CASSNIKGLSTDTQYF	TGTGCCAGCAGTAACATCAAGGGACTAAGCACAGATACGCAGTATTTT
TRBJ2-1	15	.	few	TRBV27	CASSPPPGTYNEQFF	TGTGCCAGCAGTCCCCCCCCAGGGACCTACAATGAGCAGTTCTTC
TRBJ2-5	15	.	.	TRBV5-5	CASNPNTLAGETQYF	TGTGCCAGCAACCCAAACACTCTTGCGGGGGAGACCCAGTACTTC
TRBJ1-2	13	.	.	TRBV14	CASSQSRGYGYTF	TGTGCCAGCAGCCAAAGTCGGGGCTATGGCTACACCTTC
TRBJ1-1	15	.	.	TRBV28	CASTPTTGYGTEAFF	TGTGCCAGCACCCCAACAACAGGGTATGGCACTGAAGCTTTCTTT
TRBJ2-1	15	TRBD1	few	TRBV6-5	CASSYSVGQGNEQFF	TGTGCCAGCAGTTACTCGGTGGGACAGGGCAATGAGCAGTTCTTC
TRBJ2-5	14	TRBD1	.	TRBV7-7	CASSATGTGETQYF	TGTGCTAGCAGCGCAACCGGGACAGGGGAGACCCAGTACTTC
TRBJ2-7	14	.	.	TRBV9	CASSRDGGNYEQYF	TGTGCCAGCAGCAGGGACGGGGGAAACTACGAGCAGTACTTC
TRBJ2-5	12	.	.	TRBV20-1	CSAKNLLVTQYF	TGCAGTGCTAAAAACCTCCTGGTGACCCAGTACTTC
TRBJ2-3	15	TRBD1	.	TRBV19	CASSIGRGQADTQYF	TGTGCCAGTAGTATTGGTAGGGGGCAAGCTGATACGCAGTATTTT
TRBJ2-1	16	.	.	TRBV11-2	CASSDPRGGSYNEQFF	TGTGCCAGCAGCGACCCCAGGGGGGGCTCCTACAATGAGCAGTTCTTC
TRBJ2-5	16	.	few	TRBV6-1	CASSASAPDRQETQYF	TGTGCCAGCAGTGCCTCCGCTCCGGACAGACAAGAGACCCAGTACTTC
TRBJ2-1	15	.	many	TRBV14	CASSLGTPSYNEQFF	TGTGCCAGCAGCCTGGGGACCCCCTCCTACAATGAGCAGTTCTTC
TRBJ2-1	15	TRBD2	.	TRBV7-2	CASSHRGGLAGDRFF	TGTGCCAGCAGCCATAGGGGGGGACTAGCGGGGGATCGGTTCTTC
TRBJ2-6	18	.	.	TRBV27	CASTRGDKYLSGANVLTF	TGTGCCAGCACCCGCGGGGACAAATATCTCTCTGGGGCCAACGTCCTGACTTTC
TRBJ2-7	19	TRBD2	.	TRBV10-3	CAISGHWGLAGVDPYEQYF	TGTGCCATCAGTGGACATTGGGGACTAGCGGGGGTAGATCCCTACGAGCAGTACTTC